The entry below gives a single TCR beta chain sequence along with its context. Clinical histories supplied by participants themselves formed the basis of cohort assignment. All recovered Cohort 3 donors got two negative PCRs, got clearance, or saw symptom resolution. This entry comes from a study of blood T cell repertoires in COVID-19. The germline V and J ends were trimmed by 0 bases and 5 bases, with 9 bases remaining between them. Per germline, CDR1 GTSNPN and CDR2 SVGIG (reference sequence). This CDR3 comprises 13 residues. Method: immunoSEQ multiplex PCR; TCRdb's copy keeps in-frame clones and lacks some. The repertoire consists of 300,000 or so clones, with about 90% occurring once and the leading ten covering more than 0.9%.

The clonotype was recovered from a woman aged 25 to 39 who had recovered from COVID-19. The sample comprised PBMCs or T cells enriched from blood (not recorded which). The chain joins TRBV30 to TRBJ2-3; D ambiguous. In nucleotides, the CDR3 is TGTGCCTGGAGTGTTTCCCTAGTAGATACGCAGTATTTT. This gives the protein CAWSVSLVDTQYF.